The 13 T cell receptor beta chains presented below share a single source sample, sequenced in a study of spatial heterogeneity in lung cancer. TCRdb fed the 5' RACE reads into MiXCR, producing one record per CDR3 protein. The sample comprises 40,000 to 45,000 distinct CDR3 sequences, approximately 6.9% of which are singletons, and around 43% rests with the top ten. As for time point: sample taken at primary tumor resection. Sequencing of whole RNA from tumor, nontumor lung or frozen PBMC involved no sorting. This sample comprised PBMCs, obtained at surgery. The receptors shown here come from a female donor with early-stage non-small cell lung cancer.

The J gene is TRBJ2-7, the V gene TRBV2; D may be TRBD1 (5 bases). The CDR3 consists of 13 residues. Germline CDR1 and CDR2: SNHLY and FYNNEI. Trimming removed 6 bases at V and 4 bases at J, with 13 bases between. The CDR3 DNA reads TGTGCCAGCAGCGGTTTACAGGTTTACGAGCAGTACTTC. Its translation: CASSGLQVYEQYF. Combining the CDR3 with reference TRBV2 and TRBJ2-7 gives the whole variable domain EPEVTQTPSHQVTQMGQEVILRCVPISNHLYFYWYRQILGQKVEFLVSFYNNEISEKSEIFDDQFSVERPDGSNFTLKIRSTKLEDSAMYFCASSGLQVYEQYFGPGTRLTVT.

This clonotype appeared many times. V gene TRBV28 combines with J gene TRBJ2-1, with D possibly being TRBD1 (5 bases). V dropped 4 bases and J dropped 16 bases, with 14 bases sitting between them. The CDR3 runs to 11 residues. The germline V gene encodes CDR1 MDHEN and CDR2 SYDVKM. This CDR3 reads CASSYQGIGFF. Here the CDR3 DNA reads TGTGCCAGCAGTTATCAGGGAATCGGATTCTTC. The full variable domain, completed using reference TRBV28 and TRBJ2-1, is DVKVTQSSRYLVKRTGEKVFLECVQDMDHENMFWYRQDPGLGLRLIYFSYDVKMKEKGDIPEGYSVSREKKERFSLILESASTNQTSMYLCASSYQGIGFFGPGTRLTVL.

The chain carries TRBV6-5 and TRBJ2-7; TRBD1 is a possible D gene (5 bases). The V gene's germline CDR1 is MNHEY and CDR2 SVGAGI. V was pared by 0 bases and J by 1 base, with 10 bases between. This CDR3 comprises 15 residues. CDR3 sequence: CASSYSPGRSYEQYF. CDR3 DNA: TGTGCCAGCAGTTACTCACCAGGGCGTTCCTACGAGCAGTACTTC.

The gene calls are TRBV20-1 and TRBJ1-5; D not resolved. The CDR3 consists of 12 residues. The germline V gene encodes CDR1 DFQATT and CDR2 SNEGSKA (reference sequence). V lost 7 bases and J lost 4, with 11 bases in between. DNA for the CDR3: TGCAGTGTTAAGGAGGGAAATCAGCCCCAGCATTTT. Amino acids: CSVKEGNQPQHF.

J is TRBJ1-4 and V is TRBV11-2, with 7 bases matching TRBD1. The V and J ends lost 7 bases and 8 bases, in that order; junction bases with no gene match: 7. CDR3 length: 13 amino acids. Germline V gene sequence: CDR1 SGHAT, CDR2 FQNNGV. CDR3 DNA sequence: TGTGCCAGCAAACCAACAGGGGAGGAAAAACTGTTTTTT. Amino acid sequence: CASKPTGEEKLFF.

The rearrangement links TRBV4-2 to TRBJ2-1, with 10 nucleotides matching TRBD2. CDR3 length: 16 residues. V shed 4 bases, J shed 8 bases, and the junction held 11 bases outside the gene matches. In germline, CDR1 is LGHNA, CDR2 YNFKEQ. CDR3 residues: CASSREGSGGAYEQFF. The CDR3 DNA sequence: TGTGCCAGCAGCCGGGAGGGAAGCGGGGGGGCCTATGAGCAGTTCTTC.

This clonotype was counted ten times or more. This chain connects TRBV25-1 to TRBJ2-7, with no clear D. The germline V gene encodes CDR1 MGHDK and CDR2 SYGVNS. CDR3 size: 12 residues. V shed 5 bases and J shed 6 bases, with 11 bases lying between them. CDR3 DNA sequence: TGTGCCAGCAGTTTAAGTTTTGGCGAGCAGTACTTC. Its protein product is CASSLSFGEQYF.

The CDR3 loop is CASSPFFSGYGYTF. CDR3 coding DNA: TGTGCCAGCAGCCCCTTCTTCTCTGGCTATGGCTACACCTTC. The rearrangement uses TRBV7-8 and TRBJ1-2, with D uncertain. In germline, CDR1 is SGHVS, CDR2 FQNEAQ. This CDR3 contains 14 residues. V lost 5 bases to trimming and J lost 4 bases, with 14 bases between them.

With regard to this clonotype: One end of the junction varies from germline; a read error may be responsible. The genes are TRBV19 and TRBJ2-3, with 9 bases lining up with TRBD2. CDR1 is LNHDA and CDR2 is SQIVND in the germline V gene (reference sequence). This CDR3 is built from 16 residues. DNA for the CDR3: TGTGCCTGTAGCCCTATTCTTGCGGGGGGGCCGGTTACGCAGTATTTT. Amino acid sequence: CACSPILAGGPVTQYF. Full variable domain (rest looked up from reference TRBV19 and TRBJ2-3): DGGITQSPKYLFRKEGQNVTLSCEQNLNHDAMYWYRQDPGQGLRLIYYSQIVNDFQKGDIAEGYSVSREKKESFPLTVTSAQKNPTAFYLCACSPILAGGPVTQYFGPGTRLTVL.

The table lists this clonotype with a few counts. The rearrangement uses TRBV6-4 and TRBJ1-5; D is perhaps TRBD1 (6 bases). The ends were cut back, 4 bases at V and 2 bases at J, with 12 bases in the middle. Germline CDR1 MRHNA, CDR2 SNTAGT. The CDR3 is 15 amino acids. CDR3 sequence (DNA): TGTGCCAGCAGTGCTTGGACAGAGGGCAATCAGCCCCAGCATTTT. Its translation: CASSAWTEGNQPQHF.

This clonotype has ten or more counts. The chain is built from TRBV10-2 and TRBJ2-5, with 9 bases identical to TRBD2. This CDR3 contains 15 residues. The ends lost 3 bases at V and 5 bases at J; junction bases unmatched: 7. Germline-derived CDR1 and CDR2 are WSHSY and SAAADI. Written as DNA, the CDR3 is TGCGCCAGCAGTGAAACTGGGACTAGCCGGGAGACCCAGTACTTC. Translation gives CASSETGTSRETQYF.

This clonotype was seen ten or more times. This chain joins TRBV28 and TRBJ2-5; 11 bases align to TRBD1. From germline, CDR1 is MDHEN and CDR2 SYDVKM. CDR3 size: 15 residues. V lost 6 bases and J lost 2; bases outside the gene matches: 5. The CDR3 protein is CASRSDRGPQETQYF. Here the CDR3 DNA reads TGTGCCAGCAGATCGGACAGGGGGCCACAAGAGACCCAGTACTTC. The full variable domain, with the rest looked up from reference TRBV28 and TRBJ2-5, is DVKVTQSSRYLVKRTGEKVFLECVQDMDHENMFWYRQDPGLGLRLIYFSYDVKMKEKGDIPEGYSVSREKKERFSLILESASTNQTSMYLCASRSDRGPQETQYFGPGTRLLVL.

V usage is TRBV10-3 and J usage is TRBJ2-5, with D possibly TRBD1 on 6 matching bases. The germline V and J ends were trimmed by 5 bases and 5 bases, with 21 bases remaining between them. This CDR3 region has 16 residues. Germline V gives CDR1 ENHRY, CDR2 SYGVKD. CDR3 residues: CAISPASGQLGETQYF. CDR3 nucleotide sequence: TGTGCCATCAGTCCGGCCTCTGGACAGCTTGGGGAGACCCAGTACTTC.